A single T cell receptor (beta chain) is shown here with its context. As yet, its antigen is unknown. The PCR ran on 60 Vbeta and 13 Jbeta primers. Only in-frame clones appear in the TCRdb table, and some are missing; sequencing was by immunoSEQ multiplex PCR. The data hold around 150,000 clones, with 82% observed a single time. The data derive from a study of cytomegalovirus exposure and HLA in healthy donors. Study-level results: The authors judged a highly shared variant cluster likely a sequencing artifact. It was approximately 150 TCR beta chains that were listed as cytomegalovirus-associated. Being productive about 87% or about 30% of the time was typical of most TCR beta V segments in an earlier analysis.

Trimming removed 3 bases at V and 1 base at J, with 9 bases between. CDR1 and CDR2 from the germline V gene are LNHDA and SQIVND (reference sequence). The CDR3 is made up of 14 amino acids. This rearrangement joins TRBV19 to TRBJ1-1; D may be TRBD1 (5 bases). This TCR was recovered from a girl between 5 and 17 years old in good health and CMV-seropositive. Sequenced input: PBMCs. In DNA, the CDR3 is TGTGCCAGTAGTATGGCAGGGCGGAACACTGAAGCTTTCTTT. This encodes CASSMAGRNTEAFF.